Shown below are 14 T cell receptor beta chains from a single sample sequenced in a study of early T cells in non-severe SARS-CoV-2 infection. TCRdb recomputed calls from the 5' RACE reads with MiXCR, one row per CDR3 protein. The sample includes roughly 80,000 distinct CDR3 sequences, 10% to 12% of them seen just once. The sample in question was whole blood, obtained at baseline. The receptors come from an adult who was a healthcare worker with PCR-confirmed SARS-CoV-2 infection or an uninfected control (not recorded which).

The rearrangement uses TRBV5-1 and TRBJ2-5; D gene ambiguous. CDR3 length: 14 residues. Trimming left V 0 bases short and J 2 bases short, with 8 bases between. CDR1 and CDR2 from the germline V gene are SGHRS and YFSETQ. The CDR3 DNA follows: TGCGCCAGCAGCTTGGCGCAGCTACAAGAGACCCAGTACTTC. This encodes CASSLAQLQETQYF.

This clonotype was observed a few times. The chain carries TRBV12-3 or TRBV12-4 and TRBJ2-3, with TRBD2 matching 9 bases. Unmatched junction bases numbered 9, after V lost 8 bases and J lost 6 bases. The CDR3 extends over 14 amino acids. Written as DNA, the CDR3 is TGTGCCAGCGGGACTAGCTTCGGTTCCGATACGCAGTATTTT. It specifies CASGTSFGSDTQYF.

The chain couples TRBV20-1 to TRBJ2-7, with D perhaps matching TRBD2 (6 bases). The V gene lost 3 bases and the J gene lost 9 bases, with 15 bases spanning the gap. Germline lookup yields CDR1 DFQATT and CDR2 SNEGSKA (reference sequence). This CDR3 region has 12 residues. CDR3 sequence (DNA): TGCAGTGCTAGTACTGCCCAACTAGCGCAGTACTTC. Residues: CSASTAQLAQYF.

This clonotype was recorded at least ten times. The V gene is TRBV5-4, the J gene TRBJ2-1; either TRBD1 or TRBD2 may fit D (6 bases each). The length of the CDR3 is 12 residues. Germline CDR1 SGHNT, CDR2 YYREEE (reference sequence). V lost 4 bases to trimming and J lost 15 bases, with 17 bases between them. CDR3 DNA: TGTGCCAGCAGCCCCGGCCCGGGGGCGGGGTTCTTC. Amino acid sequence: CASSPGPGAGFF.

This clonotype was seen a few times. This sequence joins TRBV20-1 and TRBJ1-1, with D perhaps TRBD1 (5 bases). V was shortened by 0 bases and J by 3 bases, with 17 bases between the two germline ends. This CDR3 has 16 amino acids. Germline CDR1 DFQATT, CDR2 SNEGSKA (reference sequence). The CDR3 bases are TGCAGTGCTAGAGATTTGCGGGGCGTCGGGGACACTGAAGCTTTCTTT. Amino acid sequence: CSARDLRGVGDTEAFF.

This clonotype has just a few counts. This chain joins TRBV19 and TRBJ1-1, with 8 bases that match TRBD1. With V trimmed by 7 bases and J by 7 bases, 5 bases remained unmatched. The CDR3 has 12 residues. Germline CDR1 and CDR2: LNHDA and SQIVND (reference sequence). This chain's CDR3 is CASNRDRGEAFF. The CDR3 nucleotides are TGTGCCAGTAACCGTGACAGGGGTGAAGCTTTCTTT. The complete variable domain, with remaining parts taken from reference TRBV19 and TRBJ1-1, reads DGGITQSPKYLFRKEGQNVTLSCEQNLNHDAMYWYRQDPGQGLRLIYYSQIVNDFQKGDIAEGYSVSREKKESFPLTVTSAQKNPTAFYLCASNRDRGEAFFGQGTRLTVV.

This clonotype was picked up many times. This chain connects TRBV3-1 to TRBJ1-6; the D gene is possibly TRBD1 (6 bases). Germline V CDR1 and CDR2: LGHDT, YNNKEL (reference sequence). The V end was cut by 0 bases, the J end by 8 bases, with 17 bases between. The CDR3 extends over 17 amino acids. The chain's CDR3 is CASSQEEGGQGYSPLHF. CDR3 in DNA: TGTGCCAGCAGCCAAGAGGAAGGGGGGCAGGGCTATTCACCCCTCCACTTT.

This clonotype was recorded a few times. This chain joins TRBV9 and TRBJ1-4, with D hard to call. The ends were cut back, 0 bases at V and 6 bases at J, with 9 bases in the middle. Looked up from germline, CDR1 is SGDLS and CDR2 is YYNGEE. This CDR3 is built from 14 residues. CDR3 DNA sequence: TGTGCCAGCAGCGTAGCTAGAGGAGATGAAAAACTGTTTTTT. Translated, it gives CASSVARGDEKLFF. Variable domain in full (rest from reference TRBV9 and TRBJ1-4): DSGVTQTPKHLITATGQRVTLRCSPRSGDLSVYWYQQSLDQGLQFLIQYYNGEERAKGNILERFSAQQFPDLHSELNLSSLELGDSALYFCASSVARGDEKLFFGSGTQLSVL.

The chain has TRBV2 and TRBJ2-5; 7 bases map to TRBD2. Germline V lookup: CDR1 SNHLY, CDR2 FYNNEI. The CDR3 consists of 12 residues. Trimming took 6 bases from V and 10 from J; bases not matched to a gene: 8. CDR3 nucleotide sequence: TGTGCCAGCAGCCCCTGGCCGGGGGGCCAGTACTTC. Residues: CASSPWPGGQYF.

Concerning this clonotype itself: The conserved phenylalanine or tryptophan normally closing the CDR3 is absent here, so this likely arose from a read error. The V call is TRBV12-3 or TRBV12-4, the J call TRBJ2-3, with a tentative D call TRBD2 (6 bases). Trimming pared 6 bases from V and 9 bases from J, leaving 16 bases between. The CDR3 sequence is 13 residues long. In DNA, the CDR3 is TGTGCCAGCAGCCGACCCGGGGGAGGAACGCAGTATTAT. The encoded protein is CASSRPGGGTQYY.

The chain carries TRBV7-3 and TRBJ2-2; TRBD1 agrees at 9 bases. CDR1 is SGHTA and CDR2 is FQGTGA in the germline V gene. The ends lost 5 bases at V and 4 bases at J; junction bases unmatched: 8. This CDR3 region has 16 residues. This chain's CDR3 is CASSPNRGRGTGELFF. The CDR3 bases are TGTGCCAGCAGCCCAAACAGGGGGCGCGGCACCGGGGAGCTGTTTTTT. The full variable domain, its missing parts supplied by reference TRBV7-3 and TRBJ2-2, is GAGVSQTPSNKVTEKGKYVELRCDPISGHTALYWYRQSLGQGPEFLIYFQGTGAADDSGLPNDRFFAVRPEGSVSTLKIQRTERGDSAVYLCASSPNRGRGTGELFFGEGSRLTVL.

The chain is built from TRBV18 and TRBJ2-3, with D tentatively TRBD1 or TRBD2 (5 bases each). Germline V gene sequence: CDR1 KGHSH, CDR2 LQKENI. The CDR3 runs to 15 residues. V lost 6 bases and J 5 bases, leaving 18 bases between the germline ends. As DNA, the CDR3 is TGTGCCAGCTCTCCCGAGGCATCGGGGCTAGATACGCAGTATTTT. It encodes CASSPEASGLDTQYF.

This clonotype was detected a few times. The CDR3 loop is CASSLTTGDPGELFF. CDR3 in DNA: TGCGCCAGCAGCTTGACTACAGGGGACCCCGGGGAGCTGTTTTTT. The chain uses TRBV5-1 and TRBJ2-2, with 7 nucleotides matching TRBD1. Germline V gives CDR1 SGHRS, CDR2 YFSETQ. The trim removed 1 base at V and 6 bases at J, leaving 6 bases unmatched. The length of the CDR3 is 15 residues.

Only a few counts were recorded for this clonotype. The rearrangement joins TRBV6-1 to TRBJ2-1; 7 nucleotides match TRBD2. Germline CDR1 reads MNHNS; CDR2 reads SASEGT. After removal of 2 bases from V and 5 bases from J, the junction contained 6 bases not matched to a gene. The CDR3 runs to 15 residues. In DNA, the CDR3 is TGTGCCAGCAGTGAATCATTTGGGGGGGACAATGAGCAGTTCTTC. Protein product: CASSESFGGDNEQFF.